A selection of T cell receptor beta chains follows, all from one sample in a study of human T cells and chemical hapten exposure. TCRdb re-called the RACE reads with MiXCR, one entry per CDR3 protein. Of 82,000 or so distinct CDR3 sequences listed, roughly 13% are singletons. Material: whole blood, obtained in connection with sensitization to the hapten diphenylcyclopropenone (DPC). The source of these receptors is a woman aged 50 to 65 with alopecia areata. Some clones in this sample may be carry-over from other donors' samples. CDR3s include the opening cysteine and the closing phenylalanine or tryptophan. Each record gives: CDR3 protein, CDR3 DNA, D gene, J gene, clone size, V gene, CDR3 length. A D gene is named only where the DNA matches it firmly. Size values are once, few and many counts, or a class for expanded clones, and some rows have none.

CDR3: CASSLRLARETQYF
DNA: TGTGCCAGCAGCTTGAGACTAGCTCGTGAGACCCAGTACTTC
D: TRBD2
J: TRBJ2-5
size: many
V: TRBV11-2
length: 14

CDR3: CAWAGTGSSPLHF
DNA: TGTGCCTGGGCCGGGACAGGGAGTTCACCCCTCCACTTT
D: TRBD1
J: TRBJ1-6
size: .
V: TRBV30
length: 13

CDR3: CASSSVRLKGGLRNTGELFF
DNA: TGTGCCAGCAGTAGTGTACGGCTCAAAGGGGGCTTAAGGAACACCGGGGAGCTGTTTTTT
D: TRBD1
J: TRBJ2-2
size: many
V: TRBV6-2/TRBV6-3
length: 20

CDR3: CASSPLGGEGYNEQFF
DNA: TGTGCCAGCAGCCCCTTAGGGGGAGAAGGGTACAATGAGCAGTTCTTC
D: .
J: TRBJ2-1
size: few
V: TRBV5-6
length: 16

CDR3: CASSQARGAGTFYNEQFF
DNA: TGTGCCAGCAGCCAAGCCAGGGGCGCGGGGACCTTCTACAATGAGCAGTTCTTC
D: .
J: TRBJ2-1
size: .
V: TRBV4-2
length: 18

CDR3: CASSDVGRDRSNEQFF
DNA: TGCGCCAGCAGTGATGTGGGTAGGGACAGGTCCAATGAGCAGTTCTTC
D: TRBD1
J: TRBJ2-1
size: .
V: TRBV10-1
length: 16

CDR3: CASSRTGQAGELFF
DNA: TGTGCCAGCTCGCGGACAGGTCAGGCCGGGGAGCTGTTTTTT
D: TRBD1
J: TRBJ2-2
size: few
V: TRBV18
length: 14

CDR3: CASSVTSGRAGTQYF
DNA: TGTGCCAGCAGTGTGACTAGCGGGAGGGCAGGTACGCAGTATTTT
D: TRBD2
J: TRBJ2-3
size: few
V: TRBV12-3/TRBV12-4
length: 15

CDR3: CSVWEQETQYF
DNA: TGCAGCGTTTGGGAGCAAGAGACCCAGTACTTC
D: .
J: TRBJ2-5
size: many
V: TRBV29-1
length: 11

CDR3: CSVAPDRGEQFF
DNA: TGCAGCGTGGCTCCAGACAGGGGTGAGCAGTTCTTC
D: TRBD1
J: TRBJ2-1
size: .
V: TRBV29-1
length: 12

CDR3: CASSRSGGNTYEQYF
DNA: TGTGCCAGCAGTCGCTCCGGCGGGAATACCTACGAGCAGTACTTC
D: .
J: TRBJ2-7
size: .
V: TRBV7-9
length: 15

CDR3: CSVVLADRGDEQFF
DNA: TGCAGCGTTGTTCTAGCGGACCGAGGCGATGAGCAGTTCTTC
D: TRBD2
J: TRBJ2-1
size: few
V: TRBV29-1
length: 14

CDR3: CSASGLASYSGEQFF
DNA: TGCAGTGCTTCTGGACTAGCGAGCTACTCGGGTGAGCAGTTCTTC
D: TRBD2
J: TRBJ2-1
size: many
V: TRBV20-1
length: 15

CDR3: CSARDPSEAFF
DNA: TGCAGTGCCCGGGACCCTTCTGAAGCTTTCTTT
D: .
J: TRBJ1-1
size: few
V: TRBV20-1
length: 11

CDR3: CSASEPKGRKGLLYQETQYF
DNA: TGCAGTGCTTCAGAACCCAAGGGACGAAAAGGACTTCTGTACCAAGAGACCCAGTACTTC
D: .
J: TRBJ2-5
size: .
V: TRBV20-1
length: 20

CDR3: CASSMDGLYNSPLHF
DNA: TGTGCCAGCAGCATGGACGGCTTATATAATTCACCCCTCCACTTT
D: .
J: TRBJ1-6
size: few
V: TRBV11-2
length: 15

CDR3: CASSPRTGSYEQYF
DNA: TGTGCCAGCAGCCCCAGGACAGGCTCCTACGAGCAGTACTTC
D: TRBD1
J: TRBJ2-7
size: .
V: TRBV7-2
length: 14

CDR3: CASGNPGLAPQNIQYF
DNA: TGTGCCAGCGGCAATCCGGGACTAGCGCCCCAAAACATTCAGTACTTC
D: TRBD2
J: TRBJ2-4
size: few
V: TRBV13
length: 16

CDR3: CASSLEVLAGLDTQYF
DNA: TGTGCCAGCAGCTTAGAGGTACTAGCGGGCTTAGATACGCAGTATTTT
D: TRBD2
J: TRBJ2-3
size: many
V: TRBV11-2
length: 16

CDR3: CASSTGINTEAFF
DNA: TGTGCCAGCAGTACAGGGATAAACACTGAAGCTTTCTTT
D: .
J: TRBJ1-1
size: few
V: TRBV6-5
length: 13

CDR3: CASSRSGFEAFF
DNA: TGTGCCAGCAGCCGGTCCGGGTTTGAAGCTTTCTTT
D: .
J: TRBJ1-1
size: .
V: TRBV3-1
length: 12

CDR3: CASSRGELLTGELFF
DNA: TGTGCCAGCAGCCGAGGGGAGCTACTCACCGGGGAGCTGTTTTTT
D: .
J: TRBJ2-2
size: .
V: TRBV2
length: 15

CDR3: CATSRSPTGDSPLHF
DNA: TGTGCCACCAGCAGATCCCCGACAGGGGATTCACCCCTCCACTTT
D: TRBD1
J: TRBJ1-6
size: .
V: TRBV15
length: 15

CDR3: CASSSRAGVGSPLHF
DNA: TGTGCCAGCAGCTCACGAGCAGGGGTAGGGTCACCCCTCCACTTT
D: .
J: TRBJ1-6
size: .
V: TRBV7-9
length: 15

CDR3: CASSPGLADPEGTDTQYF
DNA: TGTGCCAGCTCACCAGGGCTAGCGGACCCCGAAGGCACAGATACGCAGTATTTT
D: TRBD2
J: TRBJ2-3
size: many
V: TRBV18
length: 18

CDR3: CAISESGTGAGNTIYF
DNA: TGTGCCATCAGTGAGTCGGGGACAGGGGCTGGAAACACCATATATTTT
D: TRBD1
J: TRBJ1-3
size: few
V: TRBV10-3
length: 16

CDR3: CASSLARVFLSGNTIYF
DNA: TGTGCCAGCAGCTTGGCGAGGGTGTTCCTTTCTGGAAACACCATATATTTT
D: .
J: TRBJ1-3
size: .
V: TRBV5-8
length: 17

CDR3: CASSQGRFGGQGRQAFF
DNA: TGTGCCAGCAGCCAAGGTCGGTTTGGGGGACAGGGAAGACAAGCTTTCTTT
D: TRBD1
J: TRBJ1-1
size: few
V: TRBV3-1
length: 17

CDR3: CASSTGTAQETQYF
DNA: TGTGCCAGCAGCACGGGGACAGCCCAAGAGACCCAGTACTTC
D: TRBD1
J: TRBJ2-5
size: .
V: TRBV7-9
length: 14

CDR3: CASRRDHKGEQYF
DNA: TGTGCCAGCAGACGGGACCACAAAGGCGAGCAGTACTTC
D: .
J: TRBJ2-7
size: many
V: TRBV6-2/TRBV6-3
length: 13

CDR3: CASSMGTANYGYTF
DNA: TGTGCCAGTAGTATGGGGACAGCTAACTATGGCTACACCTTC
D: TRBD1
J: TRBJ1-2
size: once
V: TRBV19
length: 14

CDR3: CASSAGLAGERGYNEQFF
DNA: TGTGCCAGCAGCGCGGGACTAGCGGGGGAAAGGGGTTACAATGAGCAGTTCTTC
D: TRBD2
J: TRBJ2-1
size: many
V: TRBV7-6
length: 18

CDR3: CAIRGQGLSPLHF
DNA: TGTGCCATCAGAGGACAGGGACTGTCACCCCTCCACTTT
D: TRBD1
J: TRBJ1-6
size: .
V: TRBV10-3
length: 13

CDR3: CASSVAVTDTQYF
DNA: TGTGCCAGCAGCGTAGCGGTCACAGATACGCAGTATTTT
D: .
J: TRBJ2-3
size: .
V: TRBV9
length: 13

CDR3: CASSSAGGDYGYTF
DNA: TGTGCCAGCAGTTCAGCAGGGGGCGACTATGGCTACACCTTC
D: TRBD1
J: TRBJ1-2
size: .
V: TRBV27
length: 14

CDR3: CASSQVGGEQFF
DNA: TGTGCCAGCAGCCAAGTCGGGGGTGAGCAGTTCTTC
D: .
J: TRBJ2-1
size: .
V: TRBV3-1
length: 12

CDR3: CASSLDRGRQTEAFF
DNA: TGTGCCAGCAGCTTGGACAGGGGGCGTCAAACTGAAGCTTTCTTT
D: TRBD1
J: TRBJ1-1
size: .
V: TRBV11-1
length: 15

CDR3: CASSLVAAGAFSSYNEQFF
DNA: TGTGCCAGCAGCTTAGTAGCAGCGGGAGCTTTTAGCTCCTACAATGAGCAGTTCTTC
D: TRBD2
J: TRBJ2-1
size: many
V: TRBV7-2
length: 19

CDR3: CASSTYHTAGVSGDTQYF
DNA: TGCGCCAGCAGCACTTACCATACGGCGGGAGTATCCGGAGATACGCAGTATTTT
D: TRBD2
J: TRBJ2-3
size: .
V: TRBV4-1
length: 18

CDR3: CSAGRGSGTEAFF
DNA: TGCAGCGCCGGAAGGGGTAGCGGCACTGAAGCTTTCTTT
D: .
J: TRBJ1-1
size: few
V: TRBV29-1
length: 13

CDR3: CASSESAGSDTQYF
DNA: TGCGCCAGCAGTGAGTCAGCGGGATCAGATACGCAGTATTTT
D: TRBD2
J: TRBJ2-3
size: many
V: TRBV10-1
length: 14

CDR3: CASSRGLGTGELFF
DNA: TGTGCCAGCTCCAGGGGGTTGGGGACCGGGGAGCTGTTTTTT
D: TRBD1
J: TRBJ2-2
size: many
V: TRBV12-3/TRBV12-4
length: 14

CDR3: CASSLPSTGRTEAFF
DNA: TGTGCCAGCAGCTTACCCTCGACAGGGAGGACTGAAGCTTTCTTT
D: TRBD1
J: TRBJ1-1
size: many
V: TRBV7-6
length: 15

CDR3: CAISELGFQEAFF
DNA: TGTGCCATCAGTGAGCTGGGGTTTCAAGAAGCTTTCTTT
D: .
J: TRBJ1-1
size: .
V: TRBV10-3
length: 13

CDR3: CAIRQGLGEKLFF
DNA: TGTGCCATCCGACAGGGGCTTGGTGAAAAACTGTTTTTT
D: TRBD1
J: TRBJ1-4
size: few
V: TRBV10-3
length: 13

CDR3: CASSSWDRSEAFF
DNA: TGTGCCAGCAGCTCATGGGACCGCTCTGAAGCTTTCTTT
D: .
J: TRBJ1-1
size: few
V: TRBV11-2
length: 13

CDR3: CASRGLAGNTQYF
DNA: TGTGCCAGCAGGGGACTAGCGGGTAATACGCAGTATTTT
D: TRBD2
J: TRBJ2-3
size: many
V: TRBV6-2/TRBV6-3
length: 13

CDR3: CASSSYSTDTQYF
DNA: TGTGCCAGCAGCTCTTATAGCACAGATACGCAGTATTTT
D: .
J: TRBJ2-3
size: .
V: TRBV7-8
length: 13

CDR3: CASSRYTSGRAGGEQFF
DNA: TGCGCCAGCAGCCGATACACTAGCGGGAGGGCCGGGGGTGAGCAGTTCTTC
D: TRBD2
J: TRBJ2-1
size: many
V: TRBV5-1
length: 17

CDR3: CASSSEGQGYNEQYF
DNA: TGCGCCAGCAGCTCTGAGGGACAGGGGTACAACGAGCAGTACTTC
D: TRBD1
J: TRBJ2-7
size: few
V: TRBV5-1
length: 15

CDR3: CASSSPGRGYTF
DNA: TGTGCCAGCAGTTCTCCGGGACGTGGCTACACCTTC
D: .
J: TRBJ1-2
size: few
V: TRBV6-2/TRBV6-3
length: 12

CDR3: CASSEVIEKLFF
DNA: TGTGCCAGCAGTGAAGTTATTGAAAAACTGTTTTTT
D: .
J: TRBJ1-4
size: many
V: TRBV2
length: 12

CDR3: CASSHGVEGADTQYF
DNA: TGTGCCAGCAGTCACGGGGTGGAAGGTGCAGATACGCAGTATTTT
D: .
J: TRBJ2-3
size: few
V: TRBV6-1
length: 15

CDR3: CASTSTGTIETQYF
DNA: TGTGCCAGCACCTCGACAGGCACGATTGAGACCCAGTACTTC
D: .
J: TRBJ2-5
size: .
V: TRBV2
length: 14